This T cell receptor beta chain derives from a study of blood T cell repertoires in COVID-19. Study as a whole: T cells, B-cell-depleted T cells, or PBMCs provided the cDNA or gDNA that served as material.

Per the authors' pipeline: Reference gene primer amplification in the assay estimated nucleated cell counts. Sequencing was performed with immunoSEQ multiplex PCR; in TCRdb, only in-frame clones are kept and a portion is missing. The V and J calls and the clone size are those of that table, but D and trimming were determined from the DNA. The sample lists more than 15,000 clones; around 89% were seen once. The germline CDR1 and CDR2 sequences are SGHTA and FQGTGA. V dropped 2 bases and J dropped 1 base, with 10 bases sitting between them. The CDR3 covers 15 residues. The clonotype originates from a woman aged 60 to 75 with active COVID-19. The chain combines TRBV7-3 with TRBJ2-3; D may be TRBD2 (5 bases). The sample comprised peripheral blood. The CDR3 DNA reads TGTGCCAGCAGCTTATTCGGGGAGCGCACAGATACGCAGTATTTT. Its translation: CASSLFGERTDTQYF.